The clone carrying this T cell receptor beta chain was observed a few times. The method was immunoSEQ multiplex PCR; TCRdb's version includes in-frame clones alone and lacks a portion of them. The sample has millions of clones, just over 90% seen once. CDR1 and CDR2 (germline): SNHLY, FYNNEI. This CDR3 comprises 14 residues. Germline trimming cut 6 bases from V and 5 bases from J; bases unmatched to any gene: 7. The naive CD8 subset, CD45RO-negative cells positively selected for CCR7, excluded terminally differentiated effector memory CD45RA+ cells. The data stem from a study of shared clonotypes between healthy human individuals.

The V and J genes are TRBV2 and TRBJ1-5, with 7 positions matching TRBD1. The source of this sequence is a man between 18 and 29 years old in good health. Some clones in this sample may be carry-over from other donors' samples. Sequenced: naive CD8+ T cells from PBMCs. CDR3 residues: CASRRGQPDQPQHF. CDR3 DNA sequence: TGTGCCAGCAGAAGGGGACAGCCCGATCAGCCCCAGCATTTT. Filled out from reference TRBV2 and TRBJ1-5, the complete variable domain reads EPEVTQTPSHQVTQMGQEVILRCVPISNHLYFYWYRQILGQKVEFLVSFYNNEISEKSEIFDDQFSVERPDGSNFTLKIRSTKLEDSAMYFCASRRGQPDQPQHFGDGTRLSIL.